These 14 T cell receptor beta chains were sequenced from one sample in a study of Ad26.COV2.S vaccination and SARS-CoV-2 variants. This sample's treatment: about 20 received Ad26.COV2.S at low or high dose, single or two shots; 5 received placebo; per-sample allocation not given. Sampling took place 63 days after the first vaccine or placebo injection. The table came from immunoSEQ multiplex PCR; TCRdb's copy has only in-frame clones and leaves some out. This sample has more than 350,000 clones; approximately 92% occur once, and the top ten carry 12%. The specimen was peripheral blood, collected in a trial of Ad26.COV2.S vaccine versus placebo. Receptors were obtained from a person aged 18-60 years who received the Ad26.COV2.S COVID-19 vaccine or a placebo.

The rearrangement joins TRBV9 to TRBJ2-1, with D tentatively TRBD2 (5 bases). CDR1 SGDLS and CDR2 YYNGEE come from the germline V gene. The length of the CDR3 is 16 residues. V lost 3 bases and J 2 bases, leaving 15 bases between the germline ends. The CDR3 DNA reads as TGTGCCAGCAGCGCCGGAAGAGGAGCGGCCTACAATGAGCAGTTCTTC. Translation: CASSAGRGAAYNEQFF.

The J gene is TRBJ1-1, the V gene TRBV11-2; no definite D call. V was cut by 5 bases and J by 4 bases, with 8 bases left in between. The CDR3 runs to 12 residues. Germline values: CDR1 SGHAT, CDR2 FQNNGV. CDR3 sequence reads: CASSPGPTEAFF. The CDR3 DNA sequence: TGTGCCAGCAGCCCCGGCCCCACTGAAGCTTTCTTT.

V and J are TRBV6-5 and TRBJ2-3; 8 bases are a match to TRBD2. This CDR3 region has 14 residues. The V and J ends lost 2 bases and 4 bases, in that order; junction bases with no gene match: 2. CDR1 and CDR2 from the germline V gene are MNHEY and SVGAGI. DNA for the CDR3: TGTGCCAGCAGTTACGCGGGAGGATCAGATACGCAGTATTTT. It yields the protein CASSYAGGSDTQYF.

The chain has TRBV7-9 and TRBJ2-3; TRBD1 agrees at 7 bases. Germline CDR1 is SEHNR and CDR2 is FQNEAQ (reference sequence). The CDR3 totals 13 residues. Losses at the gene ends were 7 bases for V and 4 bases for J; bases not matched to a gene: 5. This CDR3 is CASTRQGPDTQYF. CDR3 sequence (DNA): TGTGCCAGCACCCGACAGGGACCAGATACGCAGTATTTT.

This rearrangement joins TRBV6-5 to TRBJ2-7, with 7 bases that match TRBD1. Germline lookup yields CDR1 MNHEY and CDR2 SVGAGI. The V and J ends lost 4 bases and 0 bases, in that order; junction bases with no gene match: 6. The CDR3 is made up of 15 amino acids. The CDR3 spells CASSSAAGGSYEQYF. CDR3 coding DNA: TGTGCCAGCAGTTCCGCGGCAGGGGGCTCCTACGAGCAGTACTTC.

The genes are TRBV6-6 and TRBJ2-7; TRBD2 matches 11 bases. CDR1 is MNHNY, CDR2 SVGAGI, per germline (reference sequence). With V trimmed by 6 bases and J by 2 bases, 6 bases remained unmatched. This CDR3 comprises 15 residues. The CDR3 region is CASRQGLAAPYEQYF. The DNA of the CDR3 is TGTGCCAGCAGGCAGGGACTAGCGGCTCCCTACGAGCAGTACTTC.

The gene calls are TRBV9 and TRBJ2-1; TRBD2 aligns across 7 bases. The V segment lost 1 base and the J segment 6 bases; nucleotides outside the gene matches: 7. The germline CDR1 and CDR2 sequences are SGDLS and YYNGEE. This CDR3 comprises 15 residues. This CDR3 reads CASSVLAGAANEQFF. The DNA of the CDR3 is TGTGCCAGCAGCGTACTTGCGGGAGCGGCCAATGAGCAGTTCTTC.

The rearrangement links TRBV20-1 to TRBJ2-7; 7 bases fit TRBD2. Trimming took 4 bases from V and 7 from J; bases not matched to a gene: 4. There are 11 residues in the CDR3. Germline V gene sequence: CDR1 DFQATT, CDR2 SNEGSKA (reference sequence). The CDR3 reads CSAKRGGEQYF. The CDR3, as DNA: TGCAGTGCTAAGCGGGGTGGGGAGCAGTACTTC.

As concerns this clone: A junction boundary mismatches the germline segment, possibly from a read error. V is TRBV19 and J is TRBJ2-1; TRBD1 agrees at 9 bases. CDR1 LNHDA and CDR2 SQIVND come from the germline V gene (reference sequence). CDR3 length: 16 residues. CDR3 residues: CASNQQFGQGPNAQFF. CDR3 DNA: TGTGCCAGTAACCAACAGTTTGGACAGGGGCCTAATGCGCAGTTCTTC.

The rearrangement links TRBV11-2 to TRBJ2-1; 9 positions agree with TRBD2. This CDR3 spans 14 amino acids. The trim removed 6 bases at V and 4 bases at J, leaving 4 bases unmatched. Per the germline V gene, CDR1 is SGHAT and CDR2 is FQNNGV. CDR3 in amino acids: CASSPGLAYNEQFF. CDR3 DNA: TGTGCCAGCAGTCCGGGACTAGCATACAATGAGCAGTTCTTC.

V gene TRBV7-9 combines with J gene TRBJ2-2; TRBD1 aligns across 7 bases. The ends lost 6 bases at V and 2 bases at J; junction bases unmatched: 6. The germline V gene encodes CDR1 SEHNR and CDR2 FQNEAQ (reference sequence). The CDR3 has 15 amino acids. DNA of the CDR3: TGTGCCAGCAGTTTGGGACAGCCTAACACCGGGGAGCTGTTTTTT. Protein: CASSLGQPNTGELFF.

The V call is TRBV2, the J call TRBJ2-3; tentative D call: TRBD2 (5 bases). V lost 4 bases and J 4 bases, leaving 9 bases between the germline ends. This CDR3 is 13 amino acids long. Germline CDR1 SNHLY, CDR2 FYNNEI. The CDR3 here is CASSGEFADTQYF. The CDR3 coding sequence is TGTGCCAGCAGTGGGGAGTTTGCAGATACGCAGTATTTT.

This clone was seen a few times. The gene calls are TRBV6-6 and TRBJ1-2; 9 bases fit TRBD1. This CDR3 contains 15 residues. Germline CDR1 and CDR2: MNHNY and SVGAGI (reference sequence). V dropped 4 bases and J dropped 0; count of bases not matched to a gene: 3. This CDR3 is CASSWTGDPNYGYTF. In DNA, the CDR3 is TGTGCCAGCAGTTGGACAGGGGACCCTAACTATGGCTACACCTTC.

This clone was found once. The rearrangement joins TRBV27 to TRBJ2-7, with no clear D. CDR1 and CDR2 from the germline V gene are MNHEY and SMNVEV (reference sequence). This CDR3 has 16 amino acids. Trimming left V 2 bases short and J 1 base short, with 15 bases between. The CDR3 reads CASSLVGPAGSYEQYF. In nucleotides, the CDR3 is TGTGCCAGCAGTTTAGTAGGGCCAGCAGGTTCCTACGAGCAGTACTTC.